The clone carrying this TCR beta chain has ten or more counts. This library used around 400 ng RNA and molecular barcoded adaptors spanning alpha/delta and beta/gamma chains. TCRdb called the reads again in MiXCR, with one record for every CDR3 protein. In the table there are 50,000 to 65,000 distinct CDR3 sequences, around an eighth of which are singletons. J gave up 5 bases and V 0 bases, and 7 bases lay outside the gene matches. CDR1 is DFQATT, CDR2 SNEGSKA, per germline (reference sequence). This CDR3 comprises 15 residues. The data stem from a study of read filtering for tumor transcriptome and immune sequencing.

The origin of this receptor is a donor aged 40 or older with multiple myeloma. Sample: a population of CD138-negative cells sorted from bone marrow. V is TRBV20-1 and J is TRBJ2-1; 7 bases agree with TRBD2. Written as DNA, the CDR3 is TGCAGTGCTAGAGATCTGGGACTACCGAACAATGAGCAGTTCTTC. It yields the protein CSARDLGLPNNEQFF.